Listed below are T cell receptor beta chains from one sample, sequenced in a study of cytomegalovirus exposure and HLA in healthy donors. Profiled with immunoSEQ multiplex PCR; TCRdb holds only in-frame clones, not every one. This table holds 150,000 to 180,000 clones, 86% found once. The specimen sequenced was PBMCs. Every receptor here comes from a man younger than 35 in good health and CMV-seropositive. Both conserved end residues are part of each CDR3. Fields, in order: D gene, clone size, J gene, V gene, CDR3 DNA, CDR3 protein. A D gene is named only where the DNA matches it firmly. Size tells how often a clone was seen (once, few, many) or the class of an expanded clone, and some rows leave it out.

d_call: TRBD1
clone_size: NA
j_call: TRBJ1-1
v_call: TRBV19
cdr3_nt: TGTGCCAGTAGGGGGGACAGGGGGCCGCGGGCGAACACTGAAGCTTTCTTT
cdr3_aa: CASRGDRGPRANTEAFF

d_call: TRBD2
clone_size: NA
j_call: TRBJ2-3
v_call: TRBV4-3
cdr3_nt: TGCGCCAGCAGCCAAGGGACTAGCGGGAATCCACCAGATACGCAGTATTTT
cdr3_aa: CASSQGTSGNPPDTQYF

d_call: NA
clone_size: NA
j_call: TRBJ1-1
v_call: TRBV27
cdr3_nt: TGTGCCAGCAGGGGCCCCAACACTGAAGCTTTCTTT
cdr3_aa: CASRGPNTEAFF

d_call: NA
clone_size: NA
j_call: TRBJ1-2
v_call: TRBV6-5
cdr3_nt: TGTGCCAGCAGGGTCCTTAGGGGATCCTCCTATGGCTACACCTTC
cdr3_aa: CASRVLRGSSYGYTF

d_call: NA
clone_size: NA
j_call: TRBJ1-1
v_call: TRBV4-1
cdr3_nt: TGCGCCAGCAGCCAACGCGGCGGGGCCAAGAACACTGAAGCTTTCTTT
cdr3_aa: CASSQRGGAKNTEAFF

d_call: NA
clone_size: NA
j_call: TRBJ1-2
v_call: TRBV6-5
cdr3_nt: TGTGCCAGCAGTTACTCGGTGGGGACAAACTATGGCTACACCTTC
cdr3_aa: CASSYSVGTNYGYTF

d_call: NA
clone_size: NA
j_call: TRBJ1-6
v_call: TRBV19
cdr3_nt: TGTGCCAGTAGTATCGTCTGGGGGGACGATTCACCCCTCCACTTT
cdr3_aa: CASSIVWGDDSPLHF

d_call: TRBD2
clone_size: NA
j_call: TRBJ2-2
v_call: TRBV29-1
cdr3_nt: TGCAGCGTCAGCACCGGGACTAGCGGGACCGGGGAGCTGTTTTTT
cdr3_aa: CSVSTGTSGTGELFF

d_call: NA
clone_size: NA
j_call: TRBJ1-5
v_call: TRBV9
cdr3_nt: TGTGCCAGCAGTAGAGGCACAGGAGTCAATCAGCCCCAGCATTTT
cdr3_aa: CASSRGTGVNQPQHF

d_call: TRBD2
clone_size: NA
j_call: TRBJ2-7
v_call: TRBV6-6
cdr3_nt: TGTGCCAGCAGTTGGACGACTAGCGGCTACGAGCAGTACTTC
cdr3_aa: CASSWTTSGYEQYF

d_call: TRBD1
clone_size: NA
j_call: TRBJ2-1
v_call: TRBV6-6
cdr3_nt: TGTGCCAGCACCGTCAGGGGACAGGGGGGAGATGAGCAGTTCTTC
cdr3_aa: CASTVRGQGGDEQFF

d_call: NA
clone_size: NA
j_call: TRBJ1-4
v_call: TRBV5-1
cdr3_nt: TGCGCCAGCAGATTATCCTCGTTAGACAGTGAAAAACTGTTTTTT
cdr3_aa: CASRLSSLDSEKLFF

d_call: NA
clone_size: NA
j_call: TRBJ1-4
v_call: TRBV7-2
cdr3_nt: TGTGCCAGCAGCTCGCAGGGGCAGACAAGAGAAAAACTGTTTTTT
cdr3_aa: CASSSQGQTREKLFF

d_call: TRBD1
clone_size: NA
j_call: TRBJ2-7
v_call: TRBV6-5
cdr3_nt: TGTGCCAGCAGTCTTACAGGGGATTACGAGCAGTACTTC
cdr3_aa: CASSLTGDYEQYF

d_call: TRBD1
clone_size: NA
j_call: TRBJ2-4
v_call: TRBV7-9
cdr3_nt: TGTGCCAGCAGTTACGACAGGGGGCAGTACTTC
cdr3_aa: CASSYDRGQYF

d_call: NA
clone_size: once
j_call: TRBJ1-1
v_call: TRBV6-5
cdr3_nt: TGTGCCAGCACGAGGGCGGGCAACACTGAAGCTTTCTTT
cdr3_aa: CASTRAGNTEAFF

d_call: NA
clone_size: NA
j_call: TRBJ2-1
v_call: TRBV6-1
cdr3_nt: TGTGCCAGCAGTGAAGGGACAGTGCGTGGCAATGAGCAGTTCTTC
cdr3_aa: CASSEGTVRGNEQFF

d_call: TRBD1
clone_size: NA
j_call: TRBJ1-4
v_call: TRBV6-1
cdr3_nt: TGTGCCAGCAGTGACCAGGGGGCAAGGGGTGAAAAACTGTTTTTT
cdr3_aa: CASSDQGARGEKLFF

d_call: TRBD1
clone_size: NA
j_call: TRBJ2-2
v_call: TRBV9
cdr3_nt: TGTGCCAGCAGCCATGACAGGGTAGGGGGGGAGCTGTTTTTT
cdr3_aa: CASSHDRVGGELFF

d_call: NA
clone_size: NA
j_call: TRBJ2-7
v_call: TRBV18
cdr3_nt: TGTGCCAGCTCACCCACCCAGGGGAAGGGCTACGAGCAGTACTTC
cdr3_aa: CASSPTQGKGYEQYF

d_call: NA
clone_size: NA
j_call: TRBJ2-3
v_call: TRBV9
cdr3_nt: TGTGCCAGCAACAACCGACACACAGATACGCAGTATTTT
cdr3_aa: CASNNRHTDTQYF

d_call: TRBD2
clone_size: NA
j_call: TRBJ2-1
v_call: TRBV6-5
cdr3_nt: TGTGCCAGCAGTCGTACTAGCGGGGATAATGAGCAGTTCTTC
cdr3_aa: CASSRTSGDNEQFF

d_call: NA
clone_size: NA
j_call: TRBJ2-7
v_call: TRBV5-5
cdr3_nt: TGTGCCAGCAGCCCGGAGGTCAGGGGTGGTGAGCAGTACTTC
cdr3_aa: CASSPEVRGGEQYF

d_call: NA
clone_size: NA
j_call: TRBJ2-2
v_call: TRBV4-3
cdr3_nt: TGCGCCAGCAGCCAGTCGTCCAGGGACACCGGGGAGCTGTTTTTT
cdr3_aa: CASSQSSRDTGELFF

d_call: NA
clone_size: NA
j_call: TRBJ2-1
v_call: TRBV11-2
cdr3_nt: TGTGCCAGCAGCTTAGATTCCCTTATGTCGGACAGCCCGGTTTACAATGAGCAGTTCTTC
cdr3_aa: CASSLDSLMSDSPVYNEQFF

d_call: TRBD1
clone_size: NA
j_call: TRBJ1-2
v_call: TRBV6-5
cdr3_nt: TGTGCCAGCAGTTCGGACAGGGGGCTATATGGCTACACCTTC
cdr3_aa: CASSSDRGLYGYTF

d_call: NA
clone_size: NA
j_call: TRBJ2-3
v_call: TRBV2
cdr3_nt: TGTGCCAGCAGTGACGGGAGAGGAGATACGCAGTATTTT
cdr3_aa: CASSDGRGDTQYF

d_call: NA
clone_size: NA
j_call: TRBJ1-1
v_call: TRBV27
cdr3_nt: TGTGCCAGCGCGTCACCCGCCAAGGGGCCCACTGAAGCTTTCTTT
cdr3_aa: CASASPAKGPTEAFF

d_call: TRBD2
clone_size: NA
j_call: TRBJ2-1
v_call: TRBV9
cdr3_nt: TGTGCCAGCAGCGTAACTAGCGGGGGGTTCAATGAGCAGTTCTTC
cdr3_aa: CASSVTSGGFNEQFF

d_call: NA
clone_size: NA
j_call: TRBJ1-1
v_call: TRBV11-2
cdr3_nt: TGTGCCAGCAGCTTAGACAGACAGATGAACACTGAAGCTTTCTTT
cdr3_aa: CASSLDRQMNTEAFF

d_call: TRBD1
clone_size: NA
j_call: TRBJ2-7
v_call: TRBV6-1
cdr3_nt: TGTGCCAGCAGTGTAGGGGACAGGGTTCACGGGCAGTACTTC
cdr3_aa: CASSVGDRVHGQYF